This entry features one T cell receptor beta chain sequence. The antigen remains unidentified. Additional DNA sequences in this sample encode the identical CDR3. The data were obtained in a study of OX40 agonist ivuxolimab in advanced cancers. General study results and limits: At 0.1-3.0 mg/kg, partial responders had clonal expansion among the lowest observed.

Repertoires were generated with immunoSEQ multiplex PCR, while TCRdb's copy carries only in-frame clones and drops some. The sample carries tens of thousands of clones, around 90% recorded once. This receptor was obtained from an adult with an advanced solid tumor such as melanoma, head and neck, liver or kidney cancer. Sample: CD4+ or CD8+ T cells sorted from blood, taken in a trial of the OX40 agonist ivuxolimab.

The CDR3 protein is CASSFQSSYEQYF. In nucleotides, the CDR3 is TGTGCCAGCAGTTTTCAAAGCTCCTACGAGCAGTACTTC. This chain joins TRBV27 and TRBJ2-7; no definite D call. Trimming removed 3 bases from V and 0 bases from J, with 6 bases in between. Germline CDR1 is MNHEY and CDR2 is SMNVEV (reference sequence). There are 13 residues in the CDR3.